The text below deals with one TCR beta chain. This specimen comes from a study of blood T cell repertoires in COVID-19. Study overall: The United States, Italy and Spain provided the acute and convalescent COVID-19 samples. Nucleic acid was either cDNA or gDNA, and it came from T cells, B-cell-depleted T cells, or PBMCs.

Germline trimming cut 4 bases from V and 4 bases from J; bases unmatched to any gene: 4. Germline-derived CDR1 and CDR2 are SGHRS and YFSETQ. CDR3 length equals 14 residues. In the original workflow: Estimated nucleated cell counts came from reference gene primer amplification. Clones were sequenced by immunoSEQ multiplex PCR, and TCRdb holds only the in-frame ones, with some missing. The V and J calls and the clone size are those of that table, but D and trimming were determined from the DNA. The sample yields about 100,000 clones, approximately 90% seen once. The chain links TRBV5-1 to TRBJ2-7; 11 bases agree with TRBD1. This clonotype originated in a man aged 55 to 70 with acute or convalescent COVID-19. Input material: peripheral blood. CDR3 bases: TGCGCCAGCAGCAACGGGACAGGGGGTTACGAGCAGTACTTC. Translation: CASSNGTGGYEQYF.